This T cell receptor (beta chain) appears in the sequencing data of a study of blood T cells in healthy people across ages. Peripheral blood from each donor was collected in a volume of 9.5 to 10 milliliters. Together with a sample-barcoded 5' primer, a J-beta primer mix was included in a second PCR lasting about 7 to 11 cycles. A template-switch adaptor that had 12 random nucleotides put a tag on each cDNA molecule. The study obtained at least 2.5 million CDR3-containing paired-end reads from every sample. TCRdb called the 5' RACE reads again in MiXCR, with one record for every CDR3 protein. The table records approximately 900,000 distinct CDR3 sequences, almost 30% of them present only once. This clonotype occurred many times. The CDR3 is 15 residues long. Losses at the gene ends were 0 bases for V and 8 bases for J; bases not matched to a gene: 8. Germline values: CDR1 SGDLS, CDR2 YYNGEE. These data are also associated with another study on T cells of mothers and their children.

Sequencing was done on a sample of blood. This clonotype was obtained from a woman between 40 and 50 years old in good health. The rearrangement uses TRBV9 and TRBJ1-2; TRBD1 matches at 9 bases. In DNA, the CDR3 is TGTGCCAGCAGCGTAGAGGTACAGGGGGCAAGGGGCTACACCTTC. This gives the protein CASSVEVQGARGYTF.